Listed below are T cell receptor beta chains from one sample, sequenced in a study of T cell clones after liver transplantation. Produced via immunoSEQ multiplex PCR; TCRdb's table is partial and in-frame only. The repertoire holds roughly 74,000 clones, with 80% as singletons. The material was CD4+ T cells from blood, obtained before liver transplant. All receptors derive from a human donor who received a liver transplant. CDR3s include the opening cysteine and the closing phenylalanine or tryptophan. The order of the fields is V gene, J gene, clone size, D gene, CDR3 DNA, CDR3 protein. The D gene is left open where the match is weak. A clone size is listed for some rows: how often the clone was seen (once, few, many), or a class if it is expanded.

TRBV6-5	TRBJ1-5	.	TRBD1	TGTGCCAGCAGTTGGACAGGGGGCGGTCAGCCCCAGCATTTT	CASSWTGGGQPQHF
TRBV15	TRBJ2-3	.	TRBD2	TGTGCCACCAGCCTCAATCGGTTGGGATTTGGACTAGCGGGGACTAGCACAGATACGCAGTATTTT	CATSLNRLGFGLAGTSTDTQYF
TRBV5-4	TRBJ2-7	.	TRBD2	TGTGCCAGCACACGGGGGGGGAGTTTAGTACGTAGCGAGCAGTACTTC	CASTRGGSLVRSEQYF
TRBV20-1	TRBJ1-2	.	.	TGCAGTGCTAGCCCTCGGGGCGGCTACACCTTC	CSASPRGGYTF
TRBV19	TRBJ1-1	.	TRBD1	TGTGCCAGTAGTTCCCGATCACTCCAGGGGGCCACTGAAGCTTTCTTT	CASSSRSLQGATEAFF
TRBV14	TRBJ1-3	.	TRBD1	TGTGCCAGCAGCCTCCGGGACAGGGGATCTGGGACCATATATTTT	CASSLRDRGSGTIYF
TRBV11-3	TRBJ2-2	.	.	TGTGCCAGCAGCTTTGACAGCACCGGGGAGCTGTTTTTT	CASSFDSTGELFF
TRBV7-3	TRBJ2-3	.	TRBD2	TGTGCCAGCAGCTCCTTACCGGGACTAGCGGGAGGGGGTGATACGCAGTATTTT	CASSSLPGLAGGGDTQYF
TRBV30	TRBJ1-5	.	.	TGTGCCTGGAGTGTGGGAGGGGTGAATCAGCCCCAGCATTTT	CAWSVGGVNQPQHF
TRBV27	TRBJ1-4	.	.	TGTGCCAGCCAAAAGGGTAGGGGCGAAAAACTGTTTTTT	CASQKGRGEKLFF
TRBV5-1	TRBJ2-2	.	.	TGCGCCAGCAGGCTGAACACCGGGGAGCTGTTTTTT	CASRLNTGELFF
TRBV5-1	TRBJ2-7	.	TRBD1	TGCGCCAGCAGCGACCGACAGGGGGCTCGGGAGCAGTACTTC	CASSDRQGAREQYF
TRBV5-6	TRBJ1-1	.	.	TGTGCCAGCAGCCCCTCCTTTCAAACAGGGTCGGGTGAAGCTTTCTTT	CASSPSFQTGSGEAFF
TRBV7-9	TRBJ1-3	.	.	TGTGCCAGCAGCTCCGACAGCCGTCTAGGAAACACCATATATTTT	CASSSDSRLGNTIYF
TRBV4-3	TRBJ2-5	.	.	TGCGCCAGCAGCCAAGAGCCGAAAGAGACCCAGTACTTC	CASSQEPKETQYF
TRBV7-8	TRBJ2-7	.	.	TGTGCCAGCAGCCCCGGGAACTCCTACGAGCAGTACTTC	CASSPGNSYEQYF
TRBV19	TRBJ1-1	.	TRBD1	TGTGCCAGTAGTATGCCCCGGAAGGGGGCAAATGAAGCTTTCTTT	CASSMPRKGANEAFF
TRBV4-3	TRBJ2-1	once	.	TGCGCCAGCAGCCAAGAGGCCTTGGGGACCCAGCAGTTCTTC	CASSQEALGTQQFF
TRBV5-1	TRBJ2-7	.	.	TGCGCCAGCAGCTTGGAGGCAGGGCCTCCCTACGAGCAGTACTTC	CASSLEAGPPYEQYF
TRBV11-3	TRBJ2-2	.	.	TGTGCCAGCAGCTTAGAGACCCCTTTCGGGATCGGCACCGGGGAGCTGTTTTTT	CASSLETPFGIGTGELFF
TRBV5-1	TRBJ1-1	.	.	TGCGCCAGCAGCCTTATTCCGACGGCGGTGATGAACACTGAAGCTTTCTTT	CASSLIPTAVMNTEAFF
TRBV28	TRBJ1-1	.	.	TGTGCCAGCAGTTACGGGGGATCGAACACTGAAGCTTTCTTT	CASSYGGSNTEAFF
TRBV7-2	TRBJ1-1	few	.	TGTGCCAGCAGCTTAGCGGTAGGGGCGGGCACTGAAGCTTTCTTT	CASSLAVGAGTEAFF
TRBV6-5	TRBJ1-5	.	TRBD1	TGTGCCAGCAGTCCGCGACAGGGCCGGCAGCCCCAGCATTTT	CASSPRQGRQPQHF
TRBV27	TRBJ2-7	.	.	TGTGCCAGCAGGCCTAGGGGCGGAGGCGAGCAGTACTTC	CASRPRGGGEQYF
TRBV5-1	TRBJ2-5	once	.	TGCGCCAGCAGCTTGTCGGGACAATTGTACCAAGAGACCCAGTACTTC	CASSLSGQLYQETQYF
TRBV7-9	TRBJ2-1	.	.	TGTGCCAGCAGCGGAGACAGATTCCTGACCCTTAATGAGCAGTTCTTC	CASSGDRFLTLNEQFF
TRBV9	TRBJ2-1	.	.	TGTGCCAGCAGCGTAGATAGCGGTCGATACAATGAGCAGTTCTTC	CASSVDSGRYNEQFF
TRBV2	TRBJ2-5	few	.	TGTGCCAGCAGTGAAGCGGTCCACCTTAGCGGCCAAGAGACCCAGTACTTC	CASSEAVHLSGQETQYF
TRBV5-1	TRBJ2-1	once	TRBD2	TGCGCCAGCAGCACCCAAGGGACTAGCGGGGGGAATGAGCAGTTCTTC	CASSTQGTSGGNEQFF
TRBV7-2	TRBJ2-5	.	.	TGTGCCAGCAGCTTCGGTAGCGGTGCCGGGACCCAGTACTTC	CASSFGSGAGTQYF